One and the same sample provided the 30 T cell receptor beta chains below, sequenced in a study of shared clonotypes between healthy human individuals. TCRdb's table, derived via immunoSEQ multiplex PCR, lists solely in-frame clones and lacks some. The table lists about 600,000 clones, roughly 98% of them singletons. Naive CD8 cells lacked CD45RO and underwent positive selection for CCR7, leaving out terminally differentiated effector memory CD45RA+ cells. The material sequenced was naive CD8+ T cells sorted from blood. These receptors were collected from a man aged 30 to 39 in good health.

This clone was counted a single time. The chain links TRBV27 to TRBJ1-2, with 7 bases that match TRBD1. V was clipped by 3 bases and J by 6 bases; unmatched bases: 4. This CDR3 has 13 amino acids. Germline V gives CDR1 MNHEY, CDR2 SMNVEV (reference sequence). For the CDR3, the DNA is TGTGCCAGCAGTTTGGCGACAGGGCATGGCTACACCTTC. Encoded protein: CASSLATGHGYTF.

The chain links TRBV7-2 to TRBJ1-4; D possibly corresponds to TRBD1 (5 bases). The V gene lost 4 bases and the J gene lost 8 bases, with 11 bases spanning the gap. Germline lookup yields CDR1 SGHTA and CDR2 FQGNSA. The CDR3 sequence is 13 residues long. Written as DNA, the CDR3 is TGTGCCAGCAGCTCCAGGGTTCTCGAAAAACTGTTTTTT. This encodes CASSSRVLEKLFF.

The chain has TRBV2 and TRBJ2-7; 8 nucleotides align to TRBD2. Losses at the gene ends were 7 bases for V and 3 bases for J; bases not matched to a gene: 5. The CDR3 loop spans 13 amino acids. From germline, CDR1 is SNHLY and CDR2 FYNNEI. Here the CDR3 DNA reads TGTGCCAGCATAGGGCTAGCGGGCTACGAGCAGTACTTC. It specifies CASIGLAGYEQYF. The variable domain in full, with the rest retrieved from reference TRBV2 and TRBJ2-7, is EPEVTQTPSHQVTQMGQEVILRCVPISNHLYFYWYRQILGQKVEFLVSFYNNEISEKSEIFDDQFSVERPDGSNFTLKIRSTKLEDSAMYFCASIGLAGYEQYFGPGTRLTVT.

J is TRBJ1-2 and V is TRBV7-9; no firm D call. The CDR3 length is 15 residues. The V gene's germline CDR1 is SEHNR and CDR2 FQNEAQ (reference sequence). V was shortened by 2 bases and J by 3 bases, with 13 bases between the two germline ends. The CDR3 is CASSLNGGGDYGYTF. DNA for the CDR3: TGTGCCAGCAGCTTAAACGGAGGCGGCGACTATGGCTACACCTTC. Looking up the rest from reference TRBV7-9 and TRBJ1-2 gives the full variable domain: DTGVSQNPRHKITKRGQNVTFRCDPISEHNRLYWYRQTLGQGPEFLTYFQNEAQLEKSRLLSDRFSAERPKGSFSTLEIQRTEQGDSAMYLCASSLNGGGDYGYTFGSGTRLTVV.

The chain carries TRBV7-6 and TRBJ2-3; possibly TRBD2 for D (6 bases). The CDR3 length is 18 residues. V was cut by 1 base and J by 0 bases, with 17 bases left in between. CDR1 and CDR2 (germline): SGHVS, FNYEAQ. The CDR3, as DNA: TGTGCCAGCAGCTTAGAAGCCCGGGACTCCTCTAGCACAGATACGCAGTATTTT. Its translation is CASSLEARDSSSTDTQYF. Variable domain in full (rest from reference TRBV7-6 and TRBJ2-3): GAGVSQSPRYKVTKRGQDVALRCDPISGHVSLYWYRQALGQGPEFLTYFNYEAQQDKSGLPNDRFSAERPEGSISTLTIQRTEQRDSAMYRCASSLEARDSSSTDTQYFGPGTRLTVL.

The gene calls are TRBV19 and TRBJ2-1, with D maybe TRBD2 (5 bases). Trimming removed 6 bases from V and 7 bases from J, with 16 bases in between. Germline CDR1 and CDR2: LNHDA and SQIVND (reference sequence). The CDR3 length is 14 residues. In DNA form, the CDR3 reads TGTGCCAGTAGCGAATTTCATTCGGGGAATGAGCAGTTCTTC. Its protein product is CASSEFHSGNEQFF.

The chain joins TRBV5-5 to TRBJ2-7, with 12 positions matching TRBD1. The CDR3 extends over 15 amino acids. Germline V CDR1 and CDR2: SGHKS, YYEKEE (reference sequence). The junction had 5 bases not matched to a gene; V was cut back by 3 bases and J by 4 bases. The CDR3 nucleotides are TGTGCCAGCAGCTCCGGGGACAGGGGGCCGTACGAGCAGTACTTC. The encoded protein is CASSSGDRGPYEQYF. The full variable domain, rest sourced from reference TRBV5-5 and TRBJ2-7, is DAGVTQSPTHLIKTRGQQVTLRCSPISGHKSVSWYQQVLGQGPQFIFQYYEKEERGRGNFPDRFSARQFPNYSSELNVNALLLGDSALYLCASSSGDRGPYEQYFGPGTRLTVT.

The chain carries TRBV29-1 and TRBJ2-7; TRBD2 aligns across 8 bases. The CDR3 runs to 12 residues. CDR1 SQVTM and CDR2 ANQGSEA come from the germline V gene. V lost 4 bases to trimming and J lost 6 bases; unmatched junction nucleotides: 5. Here the CDR3 reads CSVVSGGPEQYF. In DNA, the CDR3 is TGCAGCGTTGTTTCGGGAGGGCCCGAGCAGTACTTC.

Comments on this clone: This likely comes from a read error, as the CDR3 has no conserved phenylalanine or tryptophan at its end. It is unclear where the CDR3 begins or ends on the DNA, so no DNA is shown, and the CDR3 is as TCRdb lists it. This rearrangement joins TRBV25-1 to TRBJ2-3; the D call TRBD2 from the table was never checked on the DNA. The CDR3 numbers 12 amino acids, ends counted. CDR1 and CDR2 (germline): MGHDK, SYGVNS. CDR3 region: CASSSSGPEIEY.

The V call is TRBV5-1, the J call TRBJ2-7; 7 bases map to TRBD1. The junction had 9 bases not matched to a gene; V was cut back by 0 bases and J by 3 bases. The V gene's germline CDR1 is SGHRS and CDR2 YFSETQ. The CDR3 consists of 16 residues. The CDR3 here is CASSLAGQAIHYEQYF. Here the CDR3 DNA reads TGCGCCAGCAGCTTGGCCGGACAGGCCATACACTACGAGCAGTACTTC.

The chain recombines TRBV28 with TRBJ2-7, with TRBD2 as a possible D gene (6 bases). V lost 3 bases, J lost 9 bases, and 18 bases lay in between. Germline CDR1 reads MDHEN; CDR2 reads SYDVKM. The CDR3 is 14 residues long. The CDR3 DNA follows: TGTGCCAGCAGTTTCCCAGCGGGTTCTACGACGCAGTACTTC. Its protein product is CASSFPAGSTTQYF.

V and J are TRBV7-9 and TRBJ2-7, with 8 bases lining up with TRBD1. The CDR3 consists of 16 residues. V shed 4 bases and J 1 base; nucleotides not matched to a gene: 9. The germline V gene has CDR1 SEHNR and CDR2 FQNEAQ (reference sequence). Here the CDR3 DNA reads TGTGCCAGCAGCTCGCCCCGGGACAGGATATCCTACGAGCAGTACTTC. Its protein product is CASSSPRDRISYEQYF.

This chain links TRBV4-1 with TRBJ2-3; D not certain. This CDR3 region has 15 residues. Germline V lookup: CDR1 MGHRA, CDR2 YSYEKL. V was trimmed by 1 base and J by 0 bases, leaving 8 bases between them. The CDR3 here is CASSQAEPSTDTQYF. CDR3 nucleotide sequence: TGCGCCAGCAGCCAAGCAGAGCCAAGCACAGATACGCAGTATTTT.

The chain carries TRBV10-2 and TRBJ1-1; D not certain. CDR3 length: 11 residues. The germline V gene has CDR1 WSHSY and CDR2 SAAADI. Trimming stripped 7 bases from V and 4 bases from J, with 7 bases between. The CDR3 reads CASKEGTEAFF. The CDR3 bases are TGCGCCAGCAAGGAGGGCACTGAAGCTTTCTTT.

The chain combines TRBV9 with TRBJ2-3, with 13 bases lining up with TRBD2. This CDR3 has 15 residues. Losses at the gene ends were 3 bases for V and 5 bases for J; bases not matched to a gene: 3. CDR1 is SGDLS, CDR2 YYNGEE, per germline. The CDR3 is CASSEGLAGEDTQYF. In DNA, the CDR3 is TGTGCCAGCAGCGAAGGACTAGCGGGAGAAGATACGCAGTATTTT.

The chain uses TRBV27 and TRBJ2-7, with 9 bases lining up with TRBD1. The germline CDR1 and CDR2 sequences are MNHEY and SMNVEV (reference sequence). The trim removed 5 bases at V and 4 bases at J, leaving 9 bases unmatched. The CDR3 length is 15 residues. CDR3 residues: CASSPSGTGRYEQYF. For the CDR3, the DNA is TGTGCCAGCAGTCCCTCCGGGACAGGGAGATACGAGCAGTACTTC.

The chain combines TRBV7-7 with TRBJ2-7, with D tentatively TRBD2 (5 bases). The CDR3 has 14 amino acids. V gave up 3 bases and J gave up 5 bases, with 14 bases separating them. Per the germline V gene, CDR1 is SSHAT and CDR2 is FNYEAQ (reference sequence). CDR3 protein: CASSLRVGSNEQYF. In DNA form, the CDR3 reads TGTGCCAGCAGCTTGAGGGTAGGGAGCAACGAGCAGTACTTC.

CDR3 sequence: CSVTSDTEAFF. CDR3 coding DNA: TGCAGCGTGACGTCGGACACTGAAGCTTTCTTT. The chain links TRBV29-1 to TRBJ1-1; D not certain. CDR3 length: 11 amino acids. Germline V gene lookup returns CDR1 SQVTM and CDR2 ANQGSEA. V was cut by 6 bases and J by 3 bases, with 8 bases left in between.

In nucleotides, the CDR3 is TGTGCCAGCAGTACCAGCCTGATGGACATAGAAGAGACCCAGTACTTC. It is translated as CASSTSLMDIEETQYF. V and J are TRBV11-2 and TRBJ2-5; D may be TRBD1 (5 bases). CDR3 size: 16 residues. Germline values: CDR1 SGHAT, CDR2 FQNNGV. Between the trimmed V and J ends, which lost 6 bases and 3 bases, there was a span of 20 bases.

CDR3 sequence: CSVPRLETQYF. In DNA form, the CDR3 reads TGCAGCGTCCCTAGGTTGGAGACCCAGTACTTC. The genes are TRBV29-1 and TRBJ2-5, with D hard to call. This CDR3 comprises 11 residues. CDR1 and CDR2 (germline): SQVTM, ANQGSEA. The V gene lost 6 bases and the J gene lost 5 bases, with 10 bases spanning the gap.

The rearrangement joins TRBV15 to TRBJ2-7, with TRBD1 identical over 9 bases. V was pared by 1 base and J by 2 bases, with 3 bases of the junction left unmatched. The CDR3 sequence is 15 residues long. Germline V gene sequence: CDR1 LNHNV, CDR2 YYDKDF (reference sequence). The DNA for the CDR3 is TGTGCCACCAGCAGAGGGACAGGGGAGGCCTACGAGCAGTACTTC. It codes for CATSRGTGEAYEQYF.

The V call is TRBV30, the J call TRBJ2-7; TRBD2 might be the D (6 bases). V was trimmed by 1 base and J by 0 bases, leaving 7 bases between them. Germline CDR1 reads GTSNPN; CDR2 reads SVGIG (reference sequence). The CDR3 has 13 amino acids. The DNA of the CDR3 is TGTGCCTGGAGTGGCGGGATCTCCTACGAGCAGTACTTC. Amino acids: CAWSGGISYEQYF.

The gene calls are TRBV5-5 and TRBJ2-7; D possibly corresponds to TRBD1 (6 bases). Trimming removed 4 bases from V and 0 bases from J, with 14 bases in between. Germline V gene lookup returns CDR1 SGHKS and CDR2 YYEKEE (reference sequence). The CDR3 is 15 amino acids. The CDR3 sequence is CASSPGVASSYEQYF. DNA of the CDR3: TGTGCCAGCAGCCCAGGGGTAGCCAGCTCCTACGAGCAGTACTTC.

The genes are TRBV6-1 and TRBJ2-3; possibly TRBD1 or TRBD2 for D (5 bases each). The length of the CDR3 is 15 residues. Germline V CDR1 and CDR2: MNHNS, SASEGT. V was trimmed by 4 bases and J by 5 bases, leaving 16 bases between them. The CDR3 sequence is CASSGDPGGRDTQYF. DNA for the CDR3: TGTGCCAGCAGTGGGGACCCTGGGGGTCGAGATACGCAGTATTTT.

Notes on this clone: Other DNA sequences within the sample encode an identical CDR3. The CDR3 here is CASSVGGREETQYF. The CDR3 DNA reads as TGTGCCAGCAGCGTAGGCGGGCGGGAAGAGACCCAGTACTTC. The genes are TRBV9 and TRBJ2-5; D might be TRBD2 (5 bases). The CDR3 is 14 residues long. The germline gives CDR1 SGDLS, CDR2 YYNGEE. Trimming took 0 bases from V and 3 from J, leaving 9 bases between them.

V usage is TRBV13 and J usage is TRBJ2-3; 8 nucleotides align to TRBD2. This CDR3 spans 15 amino acids. The V segment lost 6 bases and the J segment 5 bases; nucleotides outside the gene matches: 10. Per germline, CDR1 PRHDT and CDR2 FYEKMQ (reference sequence). The CDR3 DNA sequence: TGTGCCAGCAGGGCGAGCGGGAGTTTCCAAGATACGCAGTATTTT. Encoded protein: CASRASGSFQDTQYF.

The chain combines TRBV2 with TRBJ2-7, with TRBD2 as a possible D gene (5 bases). Per germline, CDR1 SNHLY and CDR2 FYNNEI. The CDR3 contains 14 residues. V shed 4 bases and J shed 4 bases, with 14 bases lying between them. The CDR3 nucleotides read TGTGCCAGCAGTGGGACTCCCAGGCCATACGAGCAGTACTTC. Translating gives CASSGTPRPYEQYF.

The chain has TRBV29-1 and TRBJ2-1, with no clear D. The germline V gene has CDR1 SQVTM and CDR2 ANQGSEA. Trimming shortened V by 0 bases and J by 4 bases, and 13 bases separated the two germline ends. This CDR3 comprises 15 residues. The CDR3 coding sequence is TGCAGCGTTGAAGATACAGAGAACTTTTACAATGAGCAGTTCTTC. It codes for CSVEDTENFYNEQFF.

V and J are TRBV19 and TRBJ2-7; D possibly matches TRBD1 or TRBD2 (5 bases each). This CDR3 spans 16 amino acids. Trimming removed 2 bases from V and 2 bases from J, with 16 bases in between. Germline CDR1 is LNHDA and CDR2 is SQIVND (reference sequence). In nucleotides, the CDR3 is TGTGCCAGTAGTATAACCGGGACCTCCGGAGCCTACGAGCAGTACTTC. It codes for CASSITGTSGAYEQYF.

The chain uses TRBV9 and TRBJ2-7; 10 bases are shared with TRBD2. The CDR3 spans 14 residues. V lost 8 bases, J lost 7 bases, and 12 bases stayed unmatched. CDR1 and CDR2 from the germline V gene are SGDLS and YYNGEE. The CDR3 coding sequence is TGTGCCAGTTCGCGAGCGGGAGGGCCGGTGGAGCAGTACTTC. This gives the protein CASSRAGGPVEQYF.